What follows are 11 T cell receptor beta chains derived from one specimen sequenced in a study of identifying expanded T cells in peripheral blood. Profiled with immunoSEQ multiplex PCR; TCRdb holds only in-frame clones, not every one. The table records around 120,000 clones, around 84% of them present only once. Sequenced: blood. The receptors shown here come from a person aged 18-70 years in good health.

J is TRBJ1-3 and V is TRBV18; 7 bases fit TRBD1. The trim removed 3 bases at V and 0 bases at J, leaving 5 bases unmatched. The CDR3 sequence is 16 residues long. Germline CDR1 reads KGHSH; CDR2 reads LQKENI. This CDR3 is CASSPPGQSSGNTIYF. CDR3 DNA sequence: TGTGCCAGCTCACCGCCGGGACAGAGCTCTGGAAACACCATATATTTT. Full variable domain (missing parts from reference TRBV18 and TRBJ1-3): NAGVMQNPRHLVRRRGQEARLRCSPMKGHSHVYWYRQLPEEGLKFMVYLQKENIIDESGMPKERFSAEFPKEGPSILRIQQVVRGDSAAYFCASSPPGQSSGNTIYFGEGSWLTVV.

The J gene is TRBJ2-2, the V gene TRBV6-6; 7 bases are shared with TRBD1. Germline CDR1 is MNHNY and CDR2 is SVGAGI (reference sequence). The CDR3 contains 16 residues. The V and J ends lost 7 bases and 6 bases, in that order; junction bases with no gene match: 14. The CDR3 sequence is CASTGQGGSVAGELFF. The CDR3 DNA reads as TGTGCCAGCACGGGTCAAGGGGGCTCAGTGGCCGGGGAGCTGTTTTTT.

The chain joins TRBV14 to TRBJ1-1, with D perhaps matching TRBD1 (5 bases). V was cut by 5 bases and J by 6 bases, with 13 bases left in between. Per germline, CDR1 SGHDN and CDR2 FVKESK. This CDR3 spans 13 amino acids. The CDR3 is CASSFFGGAEAFF. Here the CDR3 DNA reads TGTGCCAGCAGCTTCTTCGGAGGGGCTGAAGCTTTCTTT.

V gene TRBV7-9 combines with J gene TRBJ2-7; no reliable D call. The V gene's germline CDR1 is SEHNR and CDR2 FQNEAQ (reference sequence). Trimming left V 4 bases short and J 5 bases short, with 12 bases between. There are 13 residues in the CDR3. The CDR3 DNA is TGTGCCAGCAGCTCGGGTGCTGGACACGAGCAGTACTTC. Amino acid sequence: CASSSGAGHEQYF.

The chain links TRBV5-1 to TRBJ1-5; D remains unclear. This CDR3 spans 13 amino acids. Germline CDR1 SGHRS, CDR2 YFSETQ. V lost 4 bases and J 8 bases, leaving 13 bases between the germline ends. CDR3 loop: CASSLNYAEPQHF. The DNA of the CDR3 is TGCGCCAGCAGCCTTAATTACGCGGAGCCCCAGCATTTT.

The CDR3 nucleotides read TGTGCCAGCAGTCCGGCCTTGGCCCGGTTCCCCGCCTATGGCTACACCTTC. Translation: CASSPALARFPAYGYTF. V and J are TRBV7-2 and TRBJ1-2; D call uncertain. The CDR3 is 17 amino acids. Germline CDR1 is SGHTA and CDR2 is FQGNSA. V lost 6 bases to trimming and J lost 4 bases, with 24 bases between them.

This clone showed up just a few times. This chain uses TRBV10-3 with TRBJ1-6; 10 bases map to TRBD1. The CDR3 sequence is 16 residues long. V gave up 2 bases and J gave up 10 bases; unmatched junction bases: 8. The germline gives CDR1 ENHRY, CDR2 SYGVKD. The CDR3 loop is CAISEPGTGEDSPLHF. CDR3 in DNA: TGTGCCATCAGTGAGCCCGGGACAGGGGAGGACTCACCCCTCCACTTT.

The chain combines TRBV2 with TRBJ2-3, with D possibly matching TRBD2 (5 bases). V was clipped by 9 bases and J by 5 bases, with 9 bases between them. Germline V gene lookup returns CDR1 SNHLY and CDR2 FYNNEI. The length of the CDR3 is 11 residues. The chain's CDR3 is CARLRVDTQYF. CDR3 DNA sequence: TGTGCCAGGTTGAGGGTAGATACGCAGTATTTT.

CDR3 nucleotides: TGTGCCAGCAGCTTAGAGTTCCAGGACAATGAGCAGTTCTTC. This codes for CASSLEFQDNEQFF. The V and J genes are TRBV7-7 and TRBJ2-1; D unclear. The germline V gene encodes CDR1 SSHAT and CDR2 FNYEAQ (reference sequence). The CDR3 sequence is 14 residues long. Trimming cost V 1 base and J 5 bases, with 9 bases left between them.

The chain carries TRBV7-2 and TRBJ2-1; unclear D gene. This CDR3 region has 12 residues. Trimming left V 5 bases short and J 7 bases short, with 9 bases between. Germline V CDR1 and CDR2: SGHTA, FQGNSA. The DNA for the CDR3 is TGTGCCAGCAGCCCTGTTAAAAATGAGCAGTTCTTC. This codes for CASSPVKNEQFF.

This rearrangement joins TRBV30 to TRBJ1-5, with D uncertain. V shed 0 bases and J shed 5 bases, with 8 bases lying between them. The germline gives CDR1 GTSNPN, CDR2 SVGIG (reference sequence). The CDR3 length is 13 residues. The CDR3 nucleotides are TGTGCCTGGAGTGTACGGCGGGATCAGCCCCAGCATTTT. Amino acids: CAWSVRRDQPQHF.